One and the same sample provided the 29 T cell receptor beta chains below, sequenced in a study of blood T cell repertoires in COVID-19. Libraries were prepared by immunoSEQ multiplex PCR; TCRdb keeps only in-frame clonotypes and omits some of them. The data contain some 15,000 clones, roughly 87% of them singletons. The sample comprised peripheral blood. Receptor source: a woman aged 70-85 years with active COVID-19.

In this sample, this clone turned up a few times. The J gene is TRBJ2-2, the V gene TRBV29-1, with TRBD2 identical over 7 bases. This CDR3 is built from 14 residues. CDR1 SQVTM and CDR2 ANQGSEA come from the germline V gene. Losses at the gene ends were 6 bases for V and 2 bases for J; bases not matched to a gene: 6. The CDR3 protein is CSVAGTINTGELFF. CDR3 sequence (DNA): TGCAGCGTGGCCGGGACTATCAACACCGGGGAGCTGTTTTTT.

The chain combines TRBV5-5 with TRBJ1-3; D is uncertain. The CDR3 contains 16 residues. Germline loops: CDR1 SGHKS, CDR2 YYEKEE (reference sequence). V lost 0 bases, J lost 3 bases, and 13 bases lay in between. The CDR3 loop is CASSLARGADGNTIYF. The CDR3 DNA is TGTGCCAGCAGCTTGGCGCGGGGTGCGGATGGAAACACCATATATTTT.

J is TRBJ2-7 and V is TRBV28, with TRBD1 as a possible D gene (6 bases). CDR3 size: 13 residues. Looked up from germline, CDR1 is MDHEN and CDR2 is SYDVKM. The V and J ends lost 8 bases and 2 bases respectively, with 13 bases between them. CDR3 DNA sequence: TGTGCCAGCCGGACACAGGGAACCTACGAGCAGTACTTC. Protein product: CASRTQGTYEQYF.

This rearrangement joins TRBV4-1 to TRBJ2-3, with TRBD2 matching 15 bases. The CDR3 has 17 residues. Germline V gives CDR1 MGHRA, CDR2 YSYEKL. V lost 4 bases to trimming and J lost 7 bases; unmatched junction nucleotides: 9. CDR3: CASSPLGLAGGGNTQYF. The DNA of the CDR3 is TGCGCCAGCAGCCCTCTGGGACTAGCGGGAGGAGGAAATACGCAGTATTTT.

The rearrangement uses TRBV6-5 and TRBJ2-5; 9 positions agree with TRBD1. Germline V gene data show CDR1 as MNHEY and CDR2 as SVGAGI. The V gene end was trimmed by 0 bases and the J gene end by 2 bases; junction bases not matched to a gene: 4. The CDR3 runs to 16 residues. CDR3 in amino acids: CASSYSTGQGQETQYF. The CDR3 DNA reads TGTGCCAGCAGTTACTCGACTGGACAGGGGCAAGAGACCCAGTACTTC.

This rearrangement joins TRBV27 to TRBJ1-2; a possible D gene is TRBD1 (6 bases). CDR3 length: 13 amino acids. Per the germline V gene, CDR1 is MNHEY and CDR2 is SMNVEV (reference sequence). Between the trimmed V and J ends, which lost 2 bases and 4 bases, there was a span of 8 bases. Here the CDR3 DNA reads TGTGCCAGCAGTTTAGGACAGTCCTATGGCTACACCTTC. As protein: CASSLGQSYGYTF.

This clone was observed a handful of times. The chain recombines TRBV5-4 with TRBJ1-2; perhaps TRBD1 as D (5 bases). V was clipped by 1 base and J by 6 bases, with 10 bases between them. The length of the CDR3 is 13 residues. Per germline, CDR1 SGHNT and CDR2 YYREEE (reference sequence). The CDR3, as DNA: TGTGCCAGCAGCTTGCGGGGACTTGATGGCTACACCTTC. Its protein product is CASSLRGLDGYTF.

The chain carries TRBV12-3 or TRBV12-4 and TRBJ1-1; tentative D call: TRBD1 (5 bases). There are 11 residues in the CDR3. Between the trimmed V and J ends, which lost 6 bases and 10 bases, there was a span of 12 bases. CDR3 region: CASREGGAAFF. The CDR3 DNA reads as TGTGCCAGCAGGGAGGGCGGGGCAGCTTTCTTT.

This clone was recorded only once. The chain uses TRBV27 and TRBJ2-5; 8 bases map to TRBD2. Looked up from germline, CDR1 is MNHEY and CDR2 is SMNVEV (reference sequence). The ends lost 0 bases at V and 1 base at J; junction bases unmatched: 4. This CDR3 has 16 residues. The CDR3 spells CASSLSVTSGQETQYF. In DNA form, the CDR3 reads TGTGCCAGCAGTTTATCGGTAACTAGCGGCCAAGAGACCCAGTACTTC.

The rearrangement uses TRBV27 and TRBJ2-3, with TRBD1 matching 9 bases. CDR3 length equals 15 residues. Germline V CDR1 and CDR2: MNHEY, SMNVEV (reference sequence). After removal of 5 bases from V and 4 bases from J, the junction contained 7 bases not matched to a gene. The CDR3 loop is CASSLLTGGADTQYF. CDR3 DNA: TGTGCCAGCAGTCTACTTACAGGGGGCGCAGATACGCAGTATTTT.

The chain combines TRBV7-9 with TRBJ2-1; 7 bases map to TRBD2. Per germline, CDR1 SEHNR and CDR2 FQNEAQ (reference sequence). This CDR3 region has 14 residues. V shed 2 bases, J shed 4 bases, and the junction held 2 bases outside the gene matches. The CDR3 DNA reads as TGTGCCAGCAGCTTAAGCGGGATATACAATGAGCAGTTCTTC. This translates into CASSLSGIYNEQFF.

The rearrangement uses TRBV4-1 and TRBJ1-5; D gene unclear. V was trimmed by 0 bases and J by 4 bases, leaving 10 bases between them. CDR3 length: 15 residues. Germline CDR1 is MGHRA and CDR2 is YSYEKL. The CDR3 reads CASSQDLQTNQPQHF. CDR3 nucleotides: TGCGCCAGCAGCCAAGATCTACAGACGAATCAGCCCCAGCATTTT.

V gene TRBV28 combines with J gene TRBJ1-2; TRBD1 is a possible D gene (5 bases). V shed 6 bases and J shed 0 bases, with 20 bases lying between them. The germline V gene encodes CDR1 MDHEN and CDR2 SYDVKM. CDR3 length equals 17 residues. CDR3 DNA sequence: TGTGCCAGCAGCTTCTCTACCCGGGGGGTAGCTAACTATGGCTACACCTTC. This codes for CASSFSTRGVANYGYTF.

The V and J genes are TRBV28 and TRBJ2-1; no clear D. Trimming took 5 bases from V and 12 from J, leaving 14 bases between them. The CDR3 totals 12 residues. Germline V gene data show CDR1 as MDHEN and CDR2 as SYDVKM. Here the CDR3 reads CASSPLRSGQFF. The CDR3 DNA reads TGTGCCAGCAGTCCCCTGCGCTCGGGGCAGTTCTTC.

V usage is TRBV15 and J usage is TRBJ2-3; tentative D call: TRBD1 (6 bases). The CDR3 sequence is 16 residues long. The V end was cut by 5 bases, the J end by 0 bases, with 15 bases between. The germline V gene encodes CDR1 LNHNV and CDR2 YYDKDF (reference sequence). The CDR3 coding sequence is TGTGCCACCAGCTTAGGAGTACAGGGAAGCACAGATACGCAGTATTTT. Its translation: CATSLGVQGSTDTQYF.

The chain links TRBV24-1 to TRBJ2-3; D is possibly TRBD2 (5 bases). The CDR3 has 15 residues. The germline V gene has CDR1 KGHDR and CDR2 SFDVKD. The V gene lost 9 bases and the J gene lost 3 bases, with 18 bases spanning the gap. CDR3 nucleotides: TGTGCCACCTCCCGCGCCGCGGGTGGGACAGATACGCAGTATTTT. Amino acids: CATSRAAGGTDTQYF.

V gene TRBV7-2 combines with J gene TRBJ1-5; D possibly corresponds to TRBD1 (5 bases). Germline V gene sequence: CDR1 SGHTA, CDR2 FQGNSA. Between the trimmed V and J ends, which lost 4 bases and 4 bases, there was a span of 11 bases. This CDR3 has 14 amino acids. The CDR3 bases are TGTGCCAGCAGCTCCCTGGGGGGGAATCAGCCCCAGCATTTT. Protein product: CASSSLGGNQPQHF.

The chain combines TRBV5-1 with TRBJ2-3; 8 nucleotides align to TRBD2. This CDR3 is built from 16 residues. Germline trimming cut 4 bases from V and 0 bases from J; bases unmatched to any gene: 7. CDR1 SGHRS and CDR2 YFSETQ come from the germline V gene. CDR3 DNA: TGCGCCAGCAGCCGAAGCGGGAGCTGGAGCACAGATACGCAGTATTTT. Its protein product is CASSRSGSWSTDTQYF.

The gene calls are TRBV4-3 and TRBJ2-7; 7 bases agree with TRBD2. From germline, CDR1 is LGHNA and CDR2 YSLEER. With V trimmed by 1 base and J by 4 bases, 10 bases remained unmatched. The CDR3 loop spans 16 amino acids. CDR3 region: CASSQVRSSGVYEQYF. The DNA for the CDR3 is TGCGCCAGCAGCCAAGTTCGGTCTAGCGGAGTTTACGAGCAGTACTTC.

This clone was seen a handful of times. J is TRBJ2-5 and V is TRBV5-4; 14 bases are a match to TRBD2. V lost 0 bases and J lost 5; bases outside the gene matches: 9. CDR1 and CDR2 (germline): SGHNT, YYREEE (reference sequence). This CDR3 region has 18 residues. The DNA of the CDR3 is TGTGCCAGCAGCTTGGCCGGGGGACTAGCGGGAGCCGGGGAGACCCAGTACTTC. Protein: CASSLAGGLAGAGETQYF.

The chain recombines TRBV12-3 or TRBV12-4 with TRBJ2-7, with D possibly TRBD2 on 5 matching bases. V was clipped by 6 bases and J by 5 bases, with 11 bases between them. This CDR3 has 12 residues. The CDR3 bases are TGTGCCAGCAGCCCGTCGGGGAACGAGCAGTACTTC. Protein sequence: CASSPSGNEQYF.

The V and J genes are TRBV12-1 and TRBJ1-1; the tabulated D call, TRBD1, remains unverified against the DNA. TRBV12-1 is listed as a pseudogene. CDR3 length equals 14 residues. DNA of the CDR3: TGTGCCAGCAGCGTACAGGGGGCCCTCACTGAAGCTTTCTTT. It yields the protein CASSVQGALTEAFF.

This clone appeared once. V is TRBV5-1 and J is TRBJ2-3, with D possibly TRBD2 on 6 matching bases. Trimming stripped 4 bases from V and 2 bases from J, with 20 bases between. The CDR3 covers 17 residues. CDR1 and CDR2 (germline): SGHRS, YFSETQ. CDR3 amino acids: CASSGPGRGGITDTQYF. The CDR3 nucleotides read TGCGCCAGCAGCGGTCCAGGCCGGGGAGGTATCACAGATACGCAGTATTTT.

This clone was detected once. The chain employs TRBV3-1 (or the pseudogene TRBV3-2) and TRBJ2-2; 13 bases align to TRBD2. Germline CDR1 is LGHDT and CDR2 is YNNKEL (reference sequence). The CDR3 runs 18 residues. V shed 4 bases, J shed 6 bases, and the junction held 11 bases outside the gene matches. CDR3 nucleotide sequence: TGTGCCAGCAGCCCTAGGACTGGACTAGCGGGAGTTGCCGGGGAGCTGTTTTTT. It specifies CASSPRTGLAGVAGELFF.

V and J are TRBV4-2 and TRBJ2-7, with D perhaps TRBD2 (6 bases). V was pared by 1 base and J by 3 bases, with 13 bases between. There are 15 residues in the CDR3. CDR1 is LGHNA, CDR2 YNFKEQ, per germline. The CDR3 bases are TGTGCCAGCAGCCAAGGGGCGGGATTAGGCTACGAGCAGTACTTC. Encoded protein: CASSQGAGLGYEQYF.

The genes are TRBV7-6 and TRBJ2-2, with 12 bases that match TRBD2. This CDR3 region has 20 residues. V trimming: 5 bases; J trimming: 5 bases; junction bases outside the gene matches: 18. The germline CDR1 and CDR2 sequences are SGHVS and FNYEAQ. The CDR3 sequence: CASSQNRLAGAPWWTGELFF. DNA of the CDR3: TGTGCCAGCAGCCAGAACAGACTAGCGGGAGCCCCATGGTGGACCGGGGAGCTGTTTTTT.

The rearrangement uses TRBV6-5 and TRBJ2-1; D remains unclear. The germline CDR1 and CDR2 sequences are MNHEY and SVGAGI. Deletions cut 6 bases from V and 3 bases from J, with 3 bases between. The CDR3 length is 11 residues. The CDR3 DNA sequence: TGTGCCAGCAGCCTCTACAATGAGCAGTTCTTC. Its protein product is CASSLYNEQFF.

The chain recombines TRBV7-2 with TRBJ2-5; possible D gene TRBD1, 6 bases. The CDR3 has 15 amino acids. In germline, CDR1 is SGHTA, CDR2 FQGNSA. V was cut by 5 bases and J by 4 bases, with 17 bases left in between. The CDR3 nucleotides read TGTGCCAGCAGCCCGTACGGGACAAAGGGAGAGACCCAGTACTTC. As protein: CASSPYGTKGETQYF. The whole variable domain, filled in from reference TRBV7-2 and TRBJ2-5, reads GAGVSQSPSNKVTEKGKDVELRCDPISGHTALYWYRQSLGQGLEFLIYFQGNSAPDKSGLPSDRFSAERTGGSVSTLTIQRTQQEDSAVYLCASSPYGTKGETQYFGPGTRLLVL.

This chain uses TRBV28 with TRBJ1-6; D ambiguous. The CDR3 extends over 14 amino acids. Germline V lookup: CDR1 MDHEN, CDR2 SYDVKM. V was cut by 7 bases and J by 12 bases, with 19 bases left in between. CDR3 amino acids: CASNRRGSKIPLHF. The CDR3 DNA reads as TGTGCCAGCAATAGAAGAGGAAGTAAGATACCCCTCCACTTT.